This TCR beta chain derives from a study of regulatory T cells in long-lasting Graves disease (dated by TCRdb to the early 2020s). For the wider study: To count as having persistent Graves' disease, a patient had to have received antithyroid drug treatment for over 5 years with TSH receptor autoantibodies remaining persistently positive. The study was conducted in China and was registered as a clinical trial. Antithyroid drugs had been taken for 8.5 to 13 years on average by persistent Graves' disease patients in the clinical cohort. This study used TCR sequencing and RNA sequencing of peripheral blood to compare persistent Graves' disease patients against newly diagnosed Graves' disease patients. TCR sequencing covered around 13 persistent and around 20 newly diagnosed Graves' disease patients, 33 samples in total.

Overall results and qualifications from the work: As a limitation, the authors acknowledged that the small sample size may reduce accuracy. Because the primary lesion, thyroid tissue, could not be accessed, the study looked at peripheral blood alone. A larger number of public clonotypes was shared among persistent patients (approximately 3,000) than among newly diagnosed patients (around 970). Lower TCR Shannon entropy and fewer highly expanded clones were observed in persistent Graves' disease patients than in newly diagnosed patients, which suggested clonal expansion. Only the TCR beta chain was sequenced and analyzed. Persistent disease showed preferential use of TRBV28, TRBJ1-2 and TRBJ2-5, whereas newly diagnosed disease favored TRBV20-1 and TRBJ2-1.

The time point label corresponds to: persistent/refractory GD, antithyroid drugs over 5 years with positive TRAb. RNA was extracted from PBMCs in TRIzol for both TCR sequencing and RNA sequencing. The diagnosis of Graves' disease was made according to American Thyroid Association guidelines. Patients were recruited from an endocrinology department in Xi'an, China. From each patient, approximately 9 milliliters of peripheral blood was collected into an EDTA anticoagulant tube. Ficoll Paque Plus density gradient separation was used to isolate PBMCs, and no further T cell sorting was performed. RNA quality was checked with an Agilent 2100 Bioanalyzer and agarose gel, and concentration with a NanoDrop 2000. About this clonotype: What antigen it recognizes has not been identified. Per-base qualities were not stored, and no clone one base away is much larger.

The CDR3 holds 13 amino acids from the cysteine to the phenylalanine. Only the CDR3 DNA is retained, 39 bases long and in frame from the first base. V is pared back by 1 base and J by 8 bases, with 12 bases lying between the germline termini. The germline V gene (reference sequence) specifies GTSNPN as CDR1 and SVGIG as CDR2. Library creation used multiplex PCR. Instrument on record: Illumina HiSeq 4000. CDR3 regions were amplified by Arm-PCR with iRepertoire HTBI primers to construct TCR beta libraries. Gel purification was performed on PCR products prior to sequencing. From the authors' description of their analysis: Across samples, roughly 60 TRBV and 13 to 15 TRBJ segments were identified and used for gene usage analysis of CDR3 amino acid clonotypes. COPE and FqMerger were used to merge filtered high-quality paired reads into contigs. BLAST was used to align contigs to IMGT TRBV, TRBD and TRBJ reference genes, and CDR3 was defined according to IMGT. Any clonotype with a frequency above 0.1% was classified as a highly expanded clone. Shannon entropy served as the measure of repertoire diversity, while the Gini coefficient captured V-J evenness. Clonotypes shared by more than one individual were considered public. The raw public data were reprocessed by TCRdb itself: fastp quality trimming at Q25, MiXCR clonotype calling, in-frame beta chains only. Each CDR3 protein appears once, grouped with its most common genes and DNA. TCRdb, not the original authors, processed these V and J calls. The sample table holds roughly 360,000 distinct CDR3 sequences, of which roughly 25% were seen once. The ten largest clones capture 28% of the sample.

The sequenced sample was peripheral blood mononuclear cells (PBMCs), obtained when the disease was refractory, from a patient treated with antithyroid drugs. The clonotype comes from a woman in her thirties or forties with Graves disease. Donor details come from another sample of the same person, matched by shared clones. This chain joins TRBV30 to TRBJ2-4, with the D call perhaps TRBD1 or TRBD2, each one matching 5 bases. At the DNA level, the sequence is TGTGCCTGGAGTGGGTCCTGGGACGACATTCAGTACTTC. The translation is CAWSGSWDDIQYF.